Sequencing of this T cell receptor beta chain was carried out in a study of T cell responses to AZD1222 COVID-19 vaccine. Study-wide results and limits: The donor cohort was predominantly white British with a female majority, and clonal diversity may have been underestimated. Vaccine-associated CD4 TCRs ranged over spike, dominating at 160-218 and 743-854. Variant regions that are unmutated are reportedly the target of nearly half of spike-specific TCRs. Without day 14 samples, only post-peak T cell repertoires were studied.

Concerning this clone: The antigen is unknown.

V was shortened by 3 bases and J by 4 bases, with 20 bases between the two germline ends. Germline lookup yields CDR1 SGDLS and CDR2 YYNGEE. This CDR3 is built from 17 residues. Using immunoSEQ multiplex PCR, the repertoire was profiled, and TCRdb retains in-frame clones only, with some absent. Of around 110,000 clones in the sample, about 93% are singletons; the top ten hold about 6.8%. The chain uses TRBV9 and TRBJ2-1; a weak D match, TRBD2 (6 bases). The TCR comes from an adult who received the AZD1222 COVID-19 vaccine. Specimen: peripheral blood, collected 28 days after the second AZD1222 dose. The CDR3 DNA follows: TGTGCCAGCAGCGCCTTCGCCCAGCGGGCCCAATACAATGAGCAGTTCTTC. Translation gives CASSAFAQRAQYNEQFF.